This TCR beta chain was identified during a study of blood T cell repertoires in COVID-19. Study context: From T cells, B-cell-depleted T cells, or PBMCs came the material, which was cDNA or gDNA.

Here immunoSEQ multiplex PCR was the method, and the copy in TCRdb shows in-frame clones only, minus some. The table shows fewer than 95,000 clones, with 75% to 95% occurring only once. J lost 0 bases, V lost 3 bases, and 9 bases had no gene match. Germline V lookup: CDR1 LNHNV, CDR2 YYDKDF (reference sequence). This CDR3 contains 18 residues. The clonotype comes from a woman at least 80 years old with acute or convalescent COVID-19. The V gene is TRBV15, the J gene TRBJ2-7; 12 bases fit TRBD2. The specimen sequenced was peripheral blood. The CDR3 region is CATSSKTSGRRDSYEQYF. As DNA, the CDR3 is TGTGCCACCAGCAGCAAGACTAGCGGGAGAAGGGACTCCTACGAGCAGTACTTC.